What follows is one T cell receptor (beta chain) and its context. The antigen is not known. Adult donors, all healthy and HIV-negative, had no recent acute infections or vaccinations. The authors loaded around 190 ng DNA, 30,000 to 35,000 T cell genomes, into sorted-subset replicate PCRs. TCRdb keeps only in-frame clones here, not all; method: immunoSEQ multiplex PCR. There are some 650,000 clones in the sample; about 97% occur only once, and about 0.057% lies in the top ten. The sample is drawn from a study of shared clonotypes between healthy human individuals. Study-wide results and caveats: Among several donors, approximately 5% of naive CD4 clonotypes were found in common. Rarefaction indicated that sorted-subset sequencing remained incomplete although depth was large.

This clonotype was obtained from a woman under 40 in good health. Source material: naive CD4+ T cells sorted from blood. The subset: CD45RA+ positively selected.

As DNA, the CDR3 is TGTGCCAGCAGTTCCGGGGGACAGTTCGAGCAGTACTTC. Translated: CASSSGGQFEQYF. The rearrangement uses TRBV28 and TRBJ2-7; a weak D match, TRBD1 (7 bases). Deletions cut 4 bases from V and 6 bases from J, with 13 bases between. Germline values: CDR1 MDHEN, CDR2 SYDVKM. The CDR3 totals 13 residues.